What follows are 7 T cell receptor beta chains derived from one specimen sequenced in a study of T cells in Graves' hyperthyroidism and ophthalmopathy. Template material for amplifying TCR beta CDR3 regions consisted of RNA transcripts. The study used the HTBI primer set for a first-round RT-PCR of the TCR CDR3. TCRdb re-called the multiplex PCR reads through MiXCR, storing one row per CDR3 protein. The sample carries some 760,000 distinct CDR3 sequences, approximately 15% recorded once. The source material was blood. These TCRs come from a woman aged 18 to 35 with Graves' hyperthyroidism.

About this clonotype itself: Given a much more abundant clone one base away, this may be a read error. Because the CDR3 is missing its conserved closing phenylalanine or tryptophan, this is likely a read error. The chain combines TRBV20-1 with TRBJ1-2; D unclear. In germline, CDR1 is DFQATT, CDR2 SNEGSKA (reference sequence). V shed 2 bases and J shed 0 bases, with 13 bases lying between them. The CDR3 sequence is 15 residues long. The CDR3 nucleotides read TGCAGTGCTAGATTGATGGGCGGCTCTAACTATGGCTACACCCTC. It codes for CSARLMGGSNYGYTL.

This clonotype was observed many times. The chain recombines TRBV29-1 with TRBJ2-1; perhaps TRBD2 as D (6 bases). The V and J ends lost 4 bases and 2 bases respectively, with 12 bases between them. The germline V gene has CDR1 SQVTM and CDR2 ANQGSEA. This CDR3 comprises 14 residues. CDR3 in amino acids: CSVALAIPYNEQFF. In nucleotides, the CDR3 is TGCAGCGTTGCACTAGCCATCCCCTACAATGAGCAGTTCTTC.

This clonotype occurred many times. The chain links TRBV2 to TRBJ2-7; 7 bases align to TRBD2. J gave up 6 bases and V 6 bases, and 11 bases lay outside the gene matches. CDR1 and CDR2 from the germline V gene are SNHLY and FYNNEI. The length of the CDR3 is 14 residues. CDR3 coding DNA: TGTGCCAGCAGAACCGTTGGGGGGGTGCGCGAGCAGTACTTC. Its protein product is CASRTVGGVREQYF.

A word on this clonotype: A read error may explain this, as a much larger clone is one base away. The CDR3 DNA sequence: TGTGCCAGCAGCTTACAGGGAGGCGACACTGAAGCTTCCTTT. Protein product: CASSLQGGDTEASF. The chain is built from TRBV7-2 and TRBJ1-1, with TRBD1 as a possible D gene (5 bases). The CDR3 is made up of 14 amino acids. CDR1 and CDR2 (germline): SGHTA, FQGNSA.

This clonotype was found many times. The V gene is TRBV12-3 or TRBV12-4, the J gene TRBJ1-2; the match to TRBD1 covers 8 bases. The CDR3 loop spans 17 amino acids. Trimming cost V 3 bases and J 4 bases; bases outside gene matches: 13. CDR3 amino acids: CASSLRAMDREGYGYTF. Here the CDR3 DNA reads TGTGCCAGCAGTTTGCGGGCCATGGACAGGGAGGGCTATGGCTACACCTTC.

The chain carries TRBV6-2 or TRBV6-3 and TRBJ2-1; TRBD2 agrees at 7 bases. This CDR3 contains 15 residues. Trimming took 6 bases from V and 7 from J; bases not matched to a gene: 12. Looked up from germline, CDR1 is MNHEY and CDR2 is SVGEGT. Here the CDR3 reads CASSPSGKAGNEQFF. Here the CDR3 DNA reads TGTGCCAGCAGCCCAAGCGGGAAAGCTGGAAATGAGCAGTTCTTC.

This clonotype was counted only a few times. This rearrangement joins TRBV4-3 to TRBJ2-3, with D possibly being TRBD1 (5 bases). V lost 4 bases and J lost 5, with 13 bases in between. CDR1 LGHNA and CDR2 YSLEER come from the germline V gene. The CDR3 consists of 14 residues. CDR3 in amino acids: CASSLQVSEDTQYF. As DNA, the CDR3 is TGCGCCAGCAGCCTACAGGTTTCGGAAGATACGCAGTATTTT.